This entry lists 18 T cell receptor beta chains sequenced from one sample in a study of T cell repertoires in cytomegalovirus infection. TCRdb fed the reads into MiXCR, producing one record per CDR3 protein. The repertoire holds about 570,000 distinct CDR3 sequences, with about 39% as singletons. Their cognate antigens are unknown. The input for sequencing was cultured PBMCs, taken from culture after CMV antigen stimulation. Receptors originate from a human donor in good health (CMV status not recorded). Some clones in this sample may be carry-over from other donors' samples.

This rearrangement joins TRBV12-3 or TRBV12-4 to TRBJ1-1; D may be TRBD1 (6 bases). CDR3 length: 13 amino acids. V was trimmed by 2 bases and J by 7 bases, leaving 11 bases between them. CDR3 in amino acids: CASSLRGAGEAFF. Here the CDR3 DNA reads TGTGCCAGCAGTTTAAGGGGGGCTGGTGAAGCTTTCTTT.

The V and J genes are TRBV7-3 and TRBJ1-5; D not certain. The CDR3 length is 15 residues. CDR1 and CDR2 (germline): SGHTA, FQGTGA. With 3 bases removed from V and 0 bases from J, the gap between germline ends came to 9 bases. The CDR3 region is CASSFHGLSNQPQHF. The CDR3 DNA follows: TGTGCCAGCAGCTTCCACGGACTTAGCAATCAGCCCCAGCATTTT. The full variable domain, its missing parts supplied by reference TRBV7-3 and TRBJ1-5, is GAGVSQTPSNKVTEKGKYVELRCDPISGHTALYWYRQSLGQGPEFLIYFQGTGAADDSGLPNDRFFAVRPEGSVSTLKIQRTERGDSAVYLCASSFHGLSNQPQHFGDGTRLSIL.

The chain uses TRBV7-2 and TRBJ1-6; D may be TRBD1 (5 bases). V lost 4 bases, J lost 9 bases, and 16 bases lay in between. The CDR3 totals 15 residues. Germline assignment: CDR1 SGHTA and CDR2 FQGNSA. DNA for the CDR3: TGTGCCAGCAGCTGGGGGGGTGGCGGTATTTCACCCCTCCACTTT. Translated, it gives CASSWGGGGISPLHF.

The CDR3 reads CASRPRVGQGNNEQFF. The CDR3 DNA follows: TGTGCCAGCAGGCCCAGAGTGGGACAGGGAAACAATGAGCAGTTCTTC. This rearrangement joins TRBV12-3 or TRBV12-4 to TRBJ2-1; 9 nucleotides line up with TRBD1. V was pared by 6 bases and J by 5 bases, with 11 bases of the junction left unmatched. This CDR3 is 16 amino acids long.

This clonotype occurred a few times. The chain has TRBV6-2 or TRBV6-3 and TRBJ2-7; TRBD1 is a possible D gene (5 bases). V was clipped by 2 bases and J by 3 bases, with 8 bases between them. This CDR3 comprises 13 residues. Germline V gene lookup returns CDR1 MNHEY and CDR2 SVGEGT. This CDR3 reads CASSYAGIYEQYF. The CDR3 bases are TGTGCCAGCAGTTACGCAGGGATCTACGAGCAGTACTTC.

This chain joins TRBV15 and TRBJ1-5; D remains ambiguous. The CDR3 is made up of 12 amino acids. V was shortened by 8 bases and J by 3 bases, with 8 bases between the two germline ends. CDR1 and CDR2 (germline): LNHNV, YYDKDF (reference sequence). The CDR3 reads CATAADNQPQHF. In DNA form, the CDR3 reads TGTGCCACCGCCGCAGACAATCAGCCCCAGCATTTT.

The rearrangement uses TRBV19 and TRBJ1-2; D remains ambiguous. CDR3 size: 16 residues. The V gene lost 5 bases and the J gene lost 3 bases, with 19 bases spanning the gap. The germline gives CDR1 LNHDA, CDR2 SQIVND (reference sequence). Here the CDR3 DNA reads TGTGCCAGTAGTCCCCTGGGGTACTCCAAGGACTATGGCTACACCTTC. It yields the protein CASSPLGYSKDYGYTF.

The chain uses TRBV5-1 and TRBJ2-1; D not resolved. The CDR3 has 14 amino acids. The V end lost 1 base, the J end lost 6 bases, and 11 bases lay between the germline ends. The V gene's germline CDR1 is SGHRS and CDR2 YFSETQ. The CDR3 sequence: CASSLTASRNEQFF. The DNA of the CDR3 is TGCGCCAGCAGCTTGACGGCCAGCCGCAATGAGCAGTTCTTC.

In its sample, this clonotype was seen a few times. The rearrangement links TRBV7-2 to TRBJ1-2; unclear D gene. The germline V gene has CDR1 SGHTA and CDR2 FQGNSA. The length of the CDR3 is 15 residues. The V gene lost 2 bases and the J gene lost 8 bases, with 18 bases spanning the gap. The DNA of the CDR3 is TGTGCCAGCAGCTTAAGTCGGGATCCCTACCGGGGCTACACCTTC. It is translated as CASSLSRDPYRGYTF.

This clonotype was seen repeatedly, ten times or more. This chain joins TRBV7-2 and TRBJ2-3; the D gene is possibly TRBD1 (5 bases). The CDR3 runs 13 residues. In germline, CDR1 is SGHTA, CDR2 FQGNSA. V dropped 2 bases and J dropped 6 bases, with 9 bases sitting between them. The CDR3 nucleotides are TGTGCCAGCAGCTTATCCAGGGCTGATACGCAGTATTTT. Its protein is CASSLSRADTQYF.

J is TRBJ2-3 and V is TRBV7-6, with TRBD2 as a possible D gene (6 bases). Germline V gene lookup returns CDR1 SGHVS and CDR2 FNYEAQ. This CDR3 region has 14 residues. Trimming removed 5 bases at V and 6 bases at J, with 15 bases between. DNA of the CDR3: TGTGCCAGCAGCCCTAGACTAGAGCGGGATACGCAGTATTTT. It codes for CASSPRLERDTQYF.

This sequence joins TRBV12-3 or TRBV12-4 and TRBJ1-5, with D possibly matching TRBD1 (6 bases). V lost 2 bases to trimming and J lost 1 base, with 15 bases between them. CDR3 length: 17 amino acids. CDR3 in DNA: TGTGCCAGCAGTTTACACCCACCACAGGGAAGCAATCAGCCCCAGCATTTT. Translated: CASSLHPPQGSNQPQHF.

V usage is TRBV7-2 and J usage is TRBJ2-7; 10 bases fit TRBD1. The germline CDR1 and CDR2 sequences are SGHTA and FQGNSA. Trimming removed 5 bases from V and 2 bases from J; junction bases left unmatched: 3. The CDR3 runs to 14 residues. The CDR3 here is CASSPTGGPYEQYF. Here the CDR3 DNA reads TGTGCCAGCAGCCCGACAGGGGGCCCCTACGAGCAGTACTTC.

V gene TRBV11-2 combines with J gene TRBJ2-1; 9 bases map to TRBD2. V lost 0 bases and J lost 8; bases outside the gene matches: 5. CDR1 is SGHAT and CDR2 is FQNNGV in the germline V gene. The CDR3 runs 15 residues. CDR3 bases: TGTGCCAGCAGCTTAGATAGCGGGAGAGCCGATGAGCAGTTCTTC. Translated, it gives CASSLDSGRADEQFF. Using reference TRBV11-2 and TRBJ2-1 for the parts outside the CDR3, the full variable domain is EAGVAQSPRYKIIEKRQSVAFWCNPISGHATLYWYQQILGQGPKLLIQFQNNGVVDDSQLPKDRFSAERLKGVDSTLKIQPAKLEDSAVYLCASSLDSGRADEQFFGPGTRLTVL.

This clonotype was seen just once. The rearrangement links TRBV6-2 or TRBV6-3 to TRBJ1-1; 9 bases line up with TRBD1. The germline CDR1 and CDR2 sequences are MNHEY and SVGEGT. V lost 4 bases to trimming and J lost 6 bases; unmatched junction nucleotides: 6. This CDR3 is built from 14 residues. The CDR3 is CASSSNRGRAEAFF. The CDR3 DNA is TGTGCCAGCAGTTCAAACAGGGGGCGAGCTGAAGCTTTCTTT.

This clonotype was seen a single time. This rearrangement joins TRBV20-1 to TRBJ2-6; TRBD1 agrees at 7 bases. The CDR3 loop spans 15 amino acids. J lost 4 bases, V lost 0 bases, and 3 bases had no gene match. CDR1 is DFQATT, CDR2 SNEGSKA, per germline (reference sequence). CDR3 protein: CSARDQGEGANVLTF. DNA for the CDR3: TGCAGTGCTAGAGATCAGGGGGAGGGGGCCAACGTCCTGACTTTC.

This chain joins TRBV7-2 and TRBJ2-1; 7 bases match TRBD1. Germline-derived CDR1 and CDR2 are SGHTA and FQGNSA. Trimming cost V 1 base and J 5 bases; bases outside gene matches: 11. This CDR3 has 17 residues. The CDR3 spells CASSLERGRRYNNEQFF. CDR3 in DNA: TGTGCCAGCAGCTTAGAAAGGGGGCGTCGGTATAACAATGAGCAGTTCTTC.

There are many counts of this clonotype. The chain employs TRBV7-2 and TRBJ2-3; 7 bases fit TRBD1. V dropped 6 bases and J dropped 6; count of bases not matched to a gene: 9. The CDR3 is made up of 14 amino acids. CDR1 and CDR2 from the germline V gene are SGHTA and FQGNSA. Here the CDR3 reads CASSTGTVRDTQYF. In DNA, the CDR3 is TGTGCCAGCAGTACCGGGACAGTCCGGGATACGCAGTATTTT.